This T cell receptor beta chain was sequenced for a study of blood T cells in healthy people across ages. A second PCR, run for roughly 7 to 11 cycles, used a sample-barcoded 5' primer plus a J-beta primer mix. MiXCR, applied by TCRdb to the 5' RACE reads, yields one record per CDR3 protein. The sample holds over a million distinct CDR3 sequences, about 40% seen once. In this sample, this clonotype turned up a few times. The CDR3 is 15 residues long. CDR1 is SGHTA and CDR2 is FQGNSA in the germline V gene. Trimming cost V 8 bases and J 0 bases, with 14 bases left between them. V is TRBV7-2 and J is TRBJ1-3; tentative D call: TRBD1 (6 bases). The TCR comes from a woman between 18 and 30 years old in good health. The specimen was blood. In DNA form, the CDR3 reads TGTGCCAGCCGACCACGGGACAACTCTGGAAACACCATATATTTT. As protein: CASRPRDNSGNTIYF. The full variable domain, completed using reference TRBV7-2 and TRBJ1-3, is GAGVSQSPSNKVTEKGKDVELRCDPISGHTALYWYRQSLGQGLEFLIYFQGNSAPDKSGLPSDRFSAERTGGSVSTLTIQRTQQEDSAVYLCASRPRDNSGNTIYFGEGSWLTVV.